The 12 T cell receptor beta chains listed next were all sequenced from one sample in a study of blood T cell repertoires in COVID-19. Libraries were prepared by immunoSEQ multiplex PCR; TCRdb keeps only in-frame clonotypes and omits some of them. In the table there are 200,000 to 250,000 clones, roughly nine tenths of which are singletons. Material for sequencing was peripheral blood. Every receptor here comes from a man between 60 and 70 years old with COVID-19, enrolled during active disease.

The chain joins TRBV4-1 to TRBJ1-4; a weak D match, TRBD1 (6 bases). Germline values: CDR1 MGHRA, CDR2 YSYEKL. The CDR3 contains 16 residues. Trimming pared 4 bases from V and 10 bases from J, leaving 22 bases between. The CDR3 is CASSLPREGVLAKLFF. CDR3 DNA: TGCGCCAGCAGCCTTCCCCGGGAGGGGGTGTTGGCAAAACTGTTTTTT.

Here the CDR3 reads CASTQGAGQPQHF. CDR3 coding DNA: TGTGCCAGTACACAGGGGGCTGGTCAGCCCCAGCATTTT. The chain is built from TRBV11-2 and TRBJ1-5; 9 nucleotides match TRBD1. Germline V gives CDR1 SGHAT, CDR2 FQNNGV. This CDR3 is 13 amino acids long. Trimming removed 9 bases from V and 6 bases from J; junction bases left unmatched: 6.

This rearrangement joins TRBV3-1 (or the pseudogene TRBV3-2) to TRBJ1-1, with D uncertain. The CDR3 consists of 15 residues. The ends were cut back, 1 base at V and 0 bases at J, with 9 bases in the middle. Per the germline V gene, CDR1 is LGHDT and CDR2 is YNNKEL (reference sequence). CDR3 sequence (DNA): TGTGCCAGCAGCCAAGGTTGGCAGATGAACACTGAAGCTTTCTTT. Its protein product is CASSQGWQMNTEAFF.

J is TRBJ1-2 and V is TRBV5-8; 8 bases align to TRBD1. V lost 2 bases and J lost 0; bases outside the gene matches: 6. The CDR3 extends over 16 amino acids. CDR1 and CDR2 from the germline V gene are SGHTS and YDEGEE. This CDR3 is CASSLDRGIANYGYTF. The CDR3 DNA reads TGTGCCAGCAGCTTAGACAGGGGAATAGCTAACTATGGCTACACCTTC.

CDR3 DNA sequence: TGTGCCAGCAGCGTAGGTGCGGGGGGGCTAGGAGTCGGGGAGCTGTTTTTT. Translating it yields CASSVGAGGLGVGELFF. The chain joins TRBV9 to TRBJ2-2; TRBD2 agrees at 9 bases. The length of the CDR3 is 17 residues. After removal of 0 bases from V and 7 bases from J, the junction contained 10 bases not matched to a gene. Germline V CDR1 and CDR2: SGDLS, YYNGEE.

The chain joins TRBV7-8 to TRBJ1-1; possibly TRBD1 for D (5 bases). The germline V gene encodes CDR1 SGHVS and CDR2 FQNEAQ. There are 13 residues in the CDR3. V gave up 2 bases and J gave up 6 bases, with 10 bases separating them. CDR3 nucleotide sequence: TGTGCCAGCAGCTTATATTCAGGGTCTGAAGCTTTCTTT. Its translation is CASSLYSGSEAFF.

The J gene is TRBJ1-2, the V gene TRBV28, with TRBD1 matching 9 bases. V was clipped by 3 bases and J by 7 bases; unmatched bases: 9. This CDR3 has 15 residues. Looked up from germline, CDR1 is MDHEN and CDR2 is SYDVKM. The chain's CDR3 is CASSLTQQGARGYTF. The CDR3 DNA sequence: TGTGCCAGCAGTTTGACTCAACAGGGGGCGCGTGGCTACACCTTC.

Details on this clone: This sample includes further DNA sequences coding for the same CDR3. This chain links TRBV9 with TRBJ1-3, with 9 nucleotides matching TRBD1. The germline gives CDR1 SGDLS, CDR2 YYNGEE. The CDR3 loop spans 16 amino acids. J was trimmed by 4 bases and V by 0 bases; bases with no gene match: 5. The CDR3 coding sequence is TGTGCCAGCAGCGTAGAGGGACAGGGAACAGGAAACACCATATATTTT. The encoded protein is CASSVEGQGTGNTIYF. Supplemented by reference TRBV9 and TRBJ1-3, the full variable domain reads DSGVTQTPKHLITATGQRVTLRCSPRSGDLSVYWYQQSLDQGLQFLIQYYNGEERAKGNILERFSAQQFPDLHSELNLSSLELGDSALYFCASSVEGQGTGNTIYFGEGSWLTVV.

The CDR3 spells CASSLAGTSGGGGRQYF. DNA of the CDR3: TGTGCCAGCAGCTTAGCAGGGACTAGCGGGGGGGGTGGTAGGCAGTATTTT. This chain uses TRBV7-2 with TRBJ2-3, with 16 bases lining up with TRBD2. With V trimmed by 0 bases and J by 11 bases, 8 bases remained unmatched. The CDR3 has 17 amino acids. CDR1 and CDR2 (germline): SGHTA, FQGNSA.

The chain has TRBV12-3 or TRBV12-4 and TRBJ1-2, with D uncertain. The CDR3 contains 11 residues. V shed 3 bases and J shed 8 bases, with 7 bases lying between them. CDR3 DNA: TGTGCCAGCAGTTTCGGGAAGGGCTACACCTTC. Translation gives CASSFGKGYTF.

This clone was found once. The chain has TRBV2 and TRBJ2-7, with D unresolved. V was clipped by 7 bases and J by 3 bases, with 4 bases between them. Germline V CDR1 and CDR2: SNHLY, FYNNEI. The CDR3 is 10 amino acids. CDR3 sequence (DNA): TGTGCCAGCATTTACTACGAGCAGTACTTC. Translating it yields CASIYYEQYF.

This clone was recorded once. V is TRBV4-1 and J is TRBJ2-2; 7 nucleotides line up with TRBD1. Germline V lookup: CDR1 MGHRA, CDR2 YSYEKL. V lost 1 base, J lost 5 bases, and 10 bases stayed unmatched. The CDR3 sequence is 17 residues long. The CDR3 bases are TGCGCCAGCAGCCAAGTAATTCAAGGACAGGTGACCGGGGAGCTGTTTTTT. Protein: CASSQVIQGQVTGELFF.